The 22 T cell receptor beta chains presented below share a single source sample, sequenced in a study of prognosis after radiotherapy for stage I lung cancer. Amplification of the TCR beta CDR3 (from genomic DNA) was done by two-round multiplex PCR. First-round PCR used primers specific to each TRBV and TRBJ gene. TCRdb recomputed calls from the multiplex PCR reads with MiXCR, one row per CDR3 protein. The sample yields some 19,000 distinct CDR3 sequences, 45% to 50% seen once. Here the sequenced sample was PBMCs, taken before or after stereotactic body radiation therapy (not recorded which). All receptors come from a donor older than 45 with non-small cell lung cancer.

There are many counts of this clonotype. A much larger clone lies a single base off, so this may be a read error. The V gene is TRBV30, the J gene TRBJ1-5; D not resolved. The CDR3 runs to 15 residues. CDR1 and CDR2 from the germline V gene are GTSNPN and SVGIG (reference sequence). The CDR3 DNA reads TGTGCCTGGAGTTTGACGTCCGACGGCAATCGGCCCCAGCATTTT. This encodes CAWSLTSDGNRPQHF.

The sample holds many counts of this clonotype. The CDR3 protein is CASSQRDRGPYEQYF. For the CDR3, the DNA is TGTGCCAGCAGCCAAAGGGACAGGGGGCCCTACGAGCAGTACTTC. The rearrangement links TRBV2 to TRBJ2-7; TRBD1 agrees at 12 bases. CDR1 SNHLY and CDR2 FYNNEI come from the germline V gene. Unmatched junction bases numbered 5, after V lost 6 bases and J lost 2 bases. There are 15 residues in the CDR3.

This clonotype occurred many times. This chain links TRBV24-1 with TRBJ1-5; TRBD1 is a possible D gene (5 bases). Trimming removed 6 bases at V and 6 bases at J, with 8 bases between. The germline V gene encodes CDR1 KGHDR and CDR2 SFDVKD. The CDR3 sequence is 12 residues long. Written as DNA, the CDR3 is TGTGCCACCAGTTGGGGGGGTCAGCCCCAGCATTTT. It yields the protein CATSWGGQPQHF.

This clonotype was observed a single time. V gene TRBV2 combines with J gene TRBJ2-1, with 8 bases lining up with TRBD1. V lost 6 bases and J lost 9; bases outside the gene matches: 7. Germline CDR1 and CDR2: SNHLY and FYNNEI. The CDR3 is made up of 13 amino acids. CDR3 sequence: CASSLGQGGEQFF. CDR3 sequence (DNA): TGTGCCAGCAGCCTCGGACAGGGCGGTGAGCAGTTCTTC.

The sample holds many counts of this clonotype. V is TRBV3-1 and J is TRBJ2-1, with a tentative D call TRBD2 (6 bases). Germline V lookup: CDR1 LGHDT, CDR2 YNNKEL (reference sequence). V shed 5 bases and J shed 4 bases, with 18 bases lying between them. The CDR3 consists of 16 residues. In DNA form, the CDR3 reads TGTGCCAGCAGCTTCTTACGAACTAGCAGATACAATGAGCAGTTCTTC. Its translation is CASSFLRTSRYNEQFF.

This clonotype was seen once. A much larger clone lies a single base off, so this may be a read error. The V gene is TRBV5-1, the J gene TRBJ2-3; no clear D gene. The CDR3 extends over 14 amino acids. The V and J ends lost 4 bases and 4 bases respectively, with 13 bases between them. From germline, CDR1 is SGHRS and CDR2 YFSETQ. The CDR3 is CASSGIGSADTQYF. In nucleotides, the CDR3 is TGCGCCAGCAGCGGAATCGGGTCCGCAGATACGCAGTATTTT.

This clonotype qualifies as medium-sized. The chain combines TRBV2 with TRBJ2-1; 7 nucleotides align to TRBD2. CDR3 size: 13 residues. The ends lost 8 bases at V and 4 bases at J; junction bases unmatched: 5. Germline V CDR1 and CDR2: SNHLY, FYNNEI. This CDR3 reads CASGRAEYNEQFF. The CDR3 DNA is TGTGCCAGCGGGAGGGCCGAATACAATGAGCAGTTCTTC.

At least ten counts were recorded for this clonotype. This chain joins TRBV7-9 and TRBJ1-4, with TRBD1 matching 9 bases. The germline V gene encodes CDR1 SEHNR and CDR2 FQNEAQ (reference sequence). The CDR3 length is 14 residues. V dropped 5 bases and J dropped 8; count of bases not matched to a gene: 6. The CDR3 region has the DNA TGTGCCAGCAGCCAGGGACAGGGAGGCGAAAAACTGTTTTTT. Translation: CASSQGQGGEKLFF.

This clonotype has ten or more counts. The chain recombines TRBV9 with TRBJ2-7; D is perhaps TRBD1 (6 bases). V was pared by 4 bases and J by 0 bases, with 8 bases between. This CDR3 has 13 residues. CDR1 SGDLS and CDR2 YYNGEE come from the germline V gene. The CDR3 DNA reads TGTGCCAGCAGCCGGGGACACTCCTACGAGCAGTACTTC. Translated, it gives CASSRGHSYEQYF.

The V call is TRBV6-5, the J call TRBJ1-6; 10 bases line up with TRBD1. CDR1 MNHEY and CDR2 SVGAGI come from the germline V gene. Trimming cost V 4 bases and J 10 bases; bases outside gene matches: 4. The CDR3 contains 14 residues. The CDR3, as DNA: TGTGCCAGCAGTTCAGACAGGGGGCTGTCACCCCTCCACTTT. It is translated as CASSSDRGLSPLHF.

This clonotype was observed many times. The J gene is TRBJ2-1, the V gene TRBV19; 8 bases agree with TRBD2. Germline CDR1 and CDR2: LNHDA and SQIVND (reference sequence). V gave up 1 base and J gave up 0 bases; unmatched junction bases: 2. The CDR3 totals 16 residues. The CDR3 DNA reads TGTGCCAGTAGTATAGTAAGCGGGAGCTCCTACAATGAGCAGTTCTTC. Its translation is CASSIVSGSSYNEQFF. Full variable domain (outside the CDR3, taken from reference TRBV19 and TRBJ2-1): DGGITQSPKYLFRKEGQNVTLSCEQNLNHDAMYWYRQDPGQGLRLIYYSQIVNDFQKGDIAEGYSVSREKKESFPLTVTSAQKNPTAFYLCASSIVSGSSYNEQFFGPGTRLTVL.

The chain links TRBV14 to TRBJ2-7; a possible D gene is TRBD2 (5 bases). The CDR3 sequence is 15 residues long. Trimming pared 5 bases from V and 3 bases from J, leaving 17 bases between. From germline, CDR1 is SGHDN and CDR2 FVKESK. The CDR3 sequence: CASSRVFGRGYEQYF. The DNA of the CDR3 is TGTGCCAGCAGCAGAGTGTTTGGGAGAGGCTACGAGCAGTACTTC.

This clonotype qualifies as medium-sized. This chain joins TRBV28 and TRBJ1-6; 7 nucleotides match TRBD1. Germline V CDR1 and CDR2: MDHEN, SYDVKM. J was trimmed by 5 bases and V by 7 bases; bases with no gene match: 8. The CDR3 extends over 15 amino acids. The CDR3 nucleotides read TGTGCCAGCACCCACCTCGACAGGGATAATTCACCCCTCCACTTT. Translated, it gives CASTHLDRDNSPLHF.

This clonotype was observed at least ten times. The rearrangement links TRBV6-1 to TRBJ2-7; a weak D match, TRBD2 (5 bases). CDR3 size: 15 residues. Trimming shortened V by 0 bases and J by 0 bases, and 9 bases separated the two germline ends. The germline CDR1 and CDR2 sequences are MNHNS and SASEGT. CDR3: CASSEAGGPSYEQYF. The CDR3 DNA reads TGTGCCAGCAGTGAAGCTGGCGGGCCCTCCTACGAGCAGTACTTC.

The chain uses TRBV28 and TRBJ1-5; maybe TRBD1 (6 bases). V lost 7 bases to trimming and J lost 4 bases, with 17 bases between them. The CDR3 is 15 amino acids. CDR1 MDHEN and CDR2 SYDVKM come from the germline V gene. CDR3 nucleotide sequence: TGTGCCAGCACCGAGACAGGCCCGAAAAATCAGCCCCAGCATTTT. This sequence encodes CASTETGPKNQPQHF. Supplemented by reference TRBV28 and TRBJ1-5, the full variable domain reads DVKVTQSSRYLVKRTGEKVFLECVQDMDHENMFWYRQDPGLGLRLIYFSYDVKMKEKGDIPEGYSVSREKKERFSLILESASTNQTSMYLCASTETGPKNQPQHFGDGTRLSIL.

This rearrangement joins TRBV11-2 to TRBJ2-3; D is perhaps TRBD2 (5 bases). Trimming left V 1 base short and J 0 bases short, with 8 bases between. Germline V gives CDR1 SGHAT, CDR2 FQNNGV. CDR3 size: 15 residues. Here the CDR3 DNA reads TGTGCCAGCAGCTTAGCGGGGAGTAGCACAGATACGCAGTATTTT. The encoded protein is CASSLAGSSTDTQYF.

This clonotype was seen at least ten times. The CDR3 DNA reads as TGTGCCAGCTCACCACAGGGGGCCGGGGAGCTGTTTTTT. Translation gives CASSPQGAGELFF. The chain links TRBV18 to TRBJ2-2, with D possibly TRBD1 on 6 matching bases. CDR3 length: 13 residues. Trimming cost V 1 base and J 6 bases, with 6 bases left between them. Germline CDR1 reads KGHSH; CDR2 reads LQKENI.

On this clonotype itself: A junction boundary mismatches the germline segment, possibly from a read error. This rearrangement joins TRBV6-5 to TRBJ2-6; D is perhaps TRBD1 (8 bases). Germline values: CDR1 MNHEY, CDR2 SVGAGI. CDR3 length equals 19 residues. CDR3 sequence: CASSSLQGGDLSGANVLNF. CDR3 nucleotide sequence: TGTGCCAGCAGTTCCTTACAGGGGGGGGACCTCTCTGGGGCCAACGTCCTGAATTTC.

On this clonotype itself: Since a far larger clone is one base different, this is likely a read error. V is TRBV24-1 and J is TRBJ2-4; 10 bases line up with TRBD1. The CDR3 has 15 residues. Germline lookup yields CDR1 KGHDR and CDR2 SFDVKD. The CDR3 spells CATGQDRGRLYEQLF. In nucleotides, the CDR3 is TGTGCCACCGGCCAAGACAGGGGGCGCTTATATGAGCAGCTCTTC.

This clonotype was picked up many times. V is TRBV29-1 and J is TRBJ2-3; TRBD2 might be the D (6 bases). V dropped 6 bases and J dropped 3 bases, with 13 bases sitting between them. This CDR3 contains 13 residues. In germline, CDR1 is SQVTM, CDR2 ANQGSEA. The CDR3 spells CSVPKEGTDTQYF. CDR3 in DNA: TGCAGCGTGCCGAAGGAGGGAACAGATACGCAGTATTTT.

About this clonotype itself: A junction end diverges from the germline sequence, so it may reflect a read error. V is TRBV7-8 and J is TRBJ2-7; 10 bases are a match to TRBD1. Germline CDR1 SGHVS, CDR2 FQNEAQ. The CDR3 covers 15 residues. As DNA, the CDR3 is TGTGCCAGCAGCTCCCCGCGACAGGGGGCGAACGAGCGGTACTTC. Its protein is CASSSPRQGANERYF.

Ten or more counts support this clonotype. The chain combines TRBV7-9 with TRBJ2-3; possible D gene TRBD2, 6 bases. The CDR3 sequence is 11 residues long. Trimming removed 6 bases from V and 6 bases from J, with 7 bases in between. Looked up from germline, CDR1 is SEHNR and CDR2 is FQNEAQ (reference sequence). In nucleotides, the CDR3 is TGTGCCAGCAGAAGCGGGGATACGCAGTATTTT. Its protein product is CASRSGDTQYF. The full variable domain, rest sourced from reference TRBV7-9 and TRBJ2-3, is DTGVSQNPRHKITKRGQNVTFRCDPISEHNRLYWYRQTLGQGPEFLTYFQNEAQLEKSRLLSDRFSAERPKGSFSTLEIQRTEQGDSAMYLCASRSGDTQYFGPGTRLTVL.